A selection of T cell receptor beta chains follows, all from one sample in a study of OX40 agonist ivuxolimab in advanced cancers. Assay: immunoSEQ multiplex PCR; the TCRdb copy retains only in-frame clones and omits some. The table includes around 80,000 clones, 89% detected once. Sequencing used CD4+ or CD8+ T cells sorted from blood, obtained in a trial of the OX40 agonist ivuxolimab. The source is an adult with an advanced solid tumor such as melanoma, head and neck, liver or kidney cancer. Both conserved end residues are part of each CDR3.

J gene	V gene	CDR3 length	CDR3 protein
TRBJ2-1	TRBV5-1	16	CASSPTQPAGAAEQFF
TRBJ2-1	TRBV6-5	15	CASSPPQRGYNEQFF
TRBJ2-2	TRBV6-6	16	CASSYRSGVNTGELFF
TRBJ2-1	TRBV9	14	CASSEDLSYNEQFF
TRBJ1-5	TRBV19	16	CASSARTDYSNQPQHF
TRBJ2-3	TRBV2	12	CASRALGDTQYF
TRBJ2-3	TRBV18	15	CASSPRTGGTDTQYF
TRBJ1-3	TRBV11-2	17	CASSLSTPVQSGNTIYF
TRBJ1-1	TRBV18	14	CASSPRGGNTEAFF
TRBJ1-5	TRBV19	14	CASKVPGSNQPQHF
TRBJ2-3	TRBV27	16	CASSFATRTSADTQYF
TRBJ2-3	TRBV6-1	12	CASSLVGDTQYF
TRBJ2-7	TRBV4-1	16	CASSQGSGTAKYEQYF
TRBJ2-6	TRBV10-3	16	CAISEPRISGANVLTF
TRBJ2-5	TRBV5-1	16	CASSNGLAGAQETQYF
TRBJ2-7	TRBV4-2	16	CASSRELAGSSYEQYF
TRBJ2-1	TRBV19	13	CASTRAGGNEQFF
TRBJ2-7	TRBV21-1	16	CASSTPGPHFSRTPYF
TRBJ2-7	TRBV29-1	14	CSVGRLAGVYEQYF
TRBJ1-1	TRBV28	10	CASTGSEAFF
TRBJ2-7	TRBV9	15	CASSVAGTGLHEQYF
TRBJ1-1	TRBV5-1	13	CASSLDGDTEAFF
TRBJ2-1	TRBV6-1	17	CASSEESGGGSGSRRFF
TRBJ2-1	TRBV7-9	15	CASSRRLQLWNEQFF
TRBJ1-4	TRBV6-6	12	CATKGPNEKLFF
TRBJ1-2	TRBV5-6	13	CASSLNGLYGYTF
TRBJ1-1	TRBV7-2	15	CASSLLRSMNTEAFF
TRBJ2-1	TRBV5-1	16	CASSPIGTSANNEQFF